This T cell receptor (beta chain) appears in the sequencing data of a study of PD-1 blockade in mismatch repair-deficient tumors. As for the study in general: Enrolled about 2013-2017, patients had progressing, pretreated mismatch repair-deficient cancers of approximately 13 types.

General observations from the study: After pembrolizumab, tumor-resident clones rose rapidly, then generally contracted before radiologic responses.

On this clone itself: Its cognate antigen is unknown.

Data came from immunoSEQ multiplex PCR; TCRdb stores just in-frame clones and leaves some out. The sample lists approximately 20,000 clones, 82% occurring once. Trimming removed 2 bases at V and 1 base at J, with 4 bases between. Germline V gene sequence: CDR1 MGHDK, CDR2 SYGVNS. The CDR3 is 13 amino acids. All patients were mismatch repair deficient, assessed by either PCR or immunohistochemistry. The TCR-sequenced patients were a few responders to pembrolizumab. The source was PBMCs, collected 52 weeks after starting pembrolizumab. This TCR derives from an adult with mismatch repair-deficient cancer. The J gene is TRBJ2-3, the V gene TRBV25-1; D uncertain. This CDR3 is CASSEPGTDTQYF. The CDR3 nucleotides read TGTGCCAGCAGTGAACCCGGCACAGATACGCAGTATTTT.